What follows are 25 T cell receptor beta chains derived from one specimen sequenced in a study of T cell changes during pregnancy in multiple sclerosis (dated by TCRdb to between 2019 and 2020). Library creation used the immunoSEQ multiplex PCR assay. Sourced from immuneACCESS, this table was stored by TCRdb with only in-frame sequences that have V and J called. A share of the clones is absent; for the studies checked, an unresolved V gene accounts for under half, and the remainder has no known explanation. The table for this sample lists fewer than 60,000 clones; roughly 92% of them were counted only once. Approximately 0.39% of the sample belongs to the ten largest clones. The sample was CD4+ T cells from peripheral blood mononuclear cells, taken after pregnancy. The receptors shown here come from a female donor with multiple sclerosis, enrolled in a pregnancy study.

This rearrangement joins TRBV4-1 to TRBJ1-2; D is possibly TRBD1 (6 bases). Germline V CDR1 and CDR2: MGHRA, YSYEKL. This CDR3 comprises 12 residues. V dropped 0 bases and J dropped 11 bases, with 10 bases sitting between them. Written as DNA, the CDR3 is TGCGCCAGCAGCCAAGAGGGGGACATATACACCTTC. Translating it yields CASSQEGDIYTF.

The CDR3 DNA is TGTGCCAGTAGTAAACTAGGCAGGGGCAGAAAAGACGAGCAGTACTTC. Amino acids: CASSKLGRGRKDEQYF. The chain links TRBV19 to TRBJ2-7; a possible D gene is TRBD1 (6 bases). Germline assignment: CDR1 LNHDA and CDR2 SQIVND (reference sequence). The CDR3 runs to 16 residues. V was pared by 4 bases and J by 5 bases, with 21 bases between.

This sequence joins TRBV4-3 and TRBJ2-5; D is unclear. Germline values: CDR1 LGHNA, CDR2 YSLEER. V lost 1 base to trimming and J lost 4 bases, with 19 bases between them. The CDR3 is made up of 17 amino acids. The CDR3 nucleotides are TGCGCCAGCAGCCAAGGCCACTTGACACGGCAGGCAGAGACCCAGTACTTC. As protein: CASSQGHLTRQAETQYF.

The V call is TRBV5-1, the J call TRBJ2-7; 7 bases agree with TRBD2. Trimming at V came to 8 bases and at J to 2 bases, leaving 13 bases not matched to a gene. The CDR3 is made up of 15 amino acids. Germline-derived CDR1 and CDR2 are SGHRS and YFSETQ. CDR3 sequence (DNA): TGCGCCAGTCCGCGCGGACTAGGCCTACCCTACGAGCAGTACTTC. It codes for CASPRGLGLPYEQYF.

The chain employs TRBV7-2 and TRBJ1-4; 9 bases are a match to TRBD1. The CDR3 length is 15 residues. Germline CDR1 is SGHTA and CDR2 is FQGNSA. V dropped 3 bases and J dropped 3; count of bases not matched to a gene: 2. The CDR3 spells CASSLRQGANEKLFF. The CDR3 nucleotides are TGTGCCAGCAGCTTGAGACAGGGGGCTAATGAAAAACTGTTTTTT.

This chain joins TRBV19 and TRBJ1-3; possible D gene TRBD1, 5 bases. The CDR3 has 14 amino acids. Germline CDR1 and CDR2: LNHDA and SQIVND (reference sequence). V lost 6 bases to trimming and J lost 1 base, with 10 bases between them. This CDR3 reads CASRDRASGNTIYF. DNA of the CDR3: TGTGCCAGTAGAGACAGAGCTTCTGGAAACACCATATATTTT.

The CDR3 DNA sequence: TGCGCCAGCAGCTGGCAACAGGGACGGAGGCCGTCAGCTTTCTTT. Translated, it gives CASSWQQGRRPSAFF. The gene calls are TRBV5-1 and TRBJ1-1; weak D call: TRBD1 (6 bases). This CDR3 region has 15 residues. Germline values: CDR1 SGHRS, CDR2 YFSETQ. Trimming took 3 bases from V and 10 from J, leaving 22 bases between them. Full variable domain (outside the CDR3, taken from reference TRBV5-1 and TRBJ1-1): KAGVTQTPRYLIKTRGQQVTLSCSPISGHRSVSWYQQTPGQGLQFLFEYFSETQRNKGNFPGRFSGRQFSNSRSEMNVSTLELGDSALYLCASSWQQGRRPSAFFGQGTRLTVV.

V usage is TRBV7-2 and J usage is TRBJ2-3, with 12 bases lining up with TRBD2. Germline-derived CDR1 and CDR2 are SGHTA and FQGNSA. CDR3 length: 17 residues. With V trimmed by 2 bases and J by 1 base, 4 bases remained unmatched. The CDR3 nucleotides are TGTGCCAGCAGCTTATTTCGACTAGCGGGAGGCACAGATACGCAGTATTTT. It translates to CASSLFRLAGGTDTQYF.

V is TRBV19 and J is TRBJ1-1; maybe TRBD1 (6 bases). This CDR3 spans 13 amino acids. CDR1 and CDR2 from the germline V gene are LNHDA and SQIVND (reference sequence). V was cut by 1 base and J by 10 bases, with 13 bases left in between. The CDR3 is CASSIAGQGTAFF. CDR3 DNA: TGTGCCAGTAGTATAGCCGGTCAGGGGACAGCTTTCTTT.

This clone was observed a single time. V is TRBV4-3 and J is TRBJ1-1, with a tentative D call TRBD1 (6 bases). This CDR3 has 14 residues. Trimming removed 3 bases at V and 6 bases at J, with 14 bases between. Germline-derived CDR1 and CDR2 are LGHNA and YSLEER. CDR3 in amino acids: CASSHLAGDPEAFF. Written as DNA, the CDR3 is TGCGCCAGCAGCCACTTGGCAGGGGATCCTGAAGCTTTCTTT.

The chain is built from TRBV28 and TRBJ2-1, with D possibly being TRBD2 (5 bases). The germline V and J ends were trimmed by 5 bases and 3 bases, with 20 bases remaining between them. CDR1 is MDHEN and CDR2 is SYDVKM in the germline V gene. The CDR3 consists of 17 residues. CDR3 protein: CASSDNPTPGGYNEQFF. CDR3 nucleotides: TGTGCCAGCAGTGACAACCCGACTCCCGGAGGCTACAATGAGCAGTTCTTC.

The chain combines TRBV10-3 with TRBJ1-2; D unresolved. The length of the CDR3 is 12 residues. V was shortened by 8 bases and J by 1 base, with 8 bases between the two germline ends. CDR1 is ENHRY, CDR2 SYGVKD, per germline. As DNA, the CDR3 is TGTGCCATCGATCATAGTAACTATGGCTACACCTTC. Translating gives CAIDHSNYGYTF.

The chain joins TRBV7-2 to TRBJ2-2; D is possibly TRBD2 (5 bases). Germline CDR1 SGHTA, CDR2 FQGNSA. Trimming stripped 5 bases from V and 7 bases from J, with 14 bases between. The CDR3 covers 14 residues. The CDR3 here is CASSRVPGGGELFF. The CDR3 nucleotides are TGTGCCAGCAGCCGAGTCCCCGGAGGCGGGGAGCTGTTTTTT.

Concerning this clone: Within the sample, other DNA sequences also encode this same CDR3. This chain links TRBV5-1 with TRBJ2-1; 10 bases are a match to TRBD2. Per the germline V gene, CDR1 is SGHRS and CDR2 is YFSETQ. V lost 4 bases, J lost 3 bases, and 4 bases stayed unmatched. CDR3 length: 15 residues. The CDR3 nucleotides read TGCGCCAGCAGCCCTGGACTAGCGGACTACAATGAGCAGTTCTTC. This gives the protein CASSPGLADYNEQFF.

The chain has TRBV6-5 and TRBJ1-1; no firm D call. From germline, CDR1 is MNHEY and CDR2 SVGAGI. Trimming took off 6 bases at V and 1 base at J, with 6 bases between the two ends. The CDR3 totals 12 residues. In DNA form, the CDR3 reads TGTGCCAGCAGATCAGGGAACACTGAAGCTTTCTTT. It specifies CASRSGNTEAFF.

The chain uses TRBV30 and TRBJ2-5; D ambiguous. CDR1 and CDR2 from the germline V gene are GTSNPN and SVGIG (reference sequence). V was clipped by 4 bases and J by 7 bases, with 16 bases between them. The CDR3 has 13 residues. The CDR3: CAWTKSTAGTQYF. The CDR3 nucleotides read TGTGCCTGGACCAAATCGACGGCAGGGACCCAGTACTTC.

The chain joins TRBV19 to TRBJ2-1; 7 nucleotides align to TRBD1. There are 16 residues in the CDR3. Unmatched junction bases numbered 9, after V lost 5 bases and J lost 2 bases. Germline V gives CDR1 LNHDA, CDR2 SQIVND (reference sequence). The CDR3 DNA follows: TGTGCCAGTAGTTCGTTCATGGACAGGACCTACAATGAGCAGTTCTTC. This encodes CASSSFMDRTYNEQFF.

The chain's CDR3 is CASRPGQGATDTQYF. The CDR3 DNA is TGTGCCAGCAGGCCCGGACAGGGGGCCACAGATACGCAGTATTTT. The genes are TRBV27 and TRBJ2-3; 11 bases are a match to TRBD1. V shed 6 bases and J 2 bases; nucleotides not matched to a gene: 4. In germline, CDR1 is MNHEY, CDR2 SMNVEV (reference sequence). The CDR3 extends over 15 amino acids.

The gene calls are TRBV6-6 and TRBJ1-1, with 8 positions matching TRBD1. Per germline, CDR1 MNHNY and CDR2 SVGAGI (reference sequence). J gave up 1 base and V 5 bases, and 9 bases lay outside the gene matches. The CDR3 is made up of 16 amino acids. Here the CDR3 DNA reads TGTGCCAGCAGTCCGACAGGGGCGCAATCGAACACTGAAGCTTTCTTT. This sequence encodes CASSPTGAQSNTEAFF.

This clone occurred once. This sequence joins TRBV9 and TRBJ1-2; D is unresolved. This CDR3 is built from 14 residues. In germline, CDR1 is SGDLS, CDR2 YYNGEE. The germline V and J ends were trimmed by 4 bases and 6 bases, with 16 bases remaining between them. The CDR3: CASSPRRQSDGYTF. CDR3 bases: TGTGCCAGCAGCCCCCGTCGACAATCCGATGGCTACACCTTC.

The V gene is TRBV27, the J gene TRBJ2-1, with 9 bases that match TRBD1. The CDR3 has 15 amino acids. V lost 2 bases and J lost 5; bases outside the gene matches: 4. Germline V gene data show CDR1 as MNHEY and CDR2 as SMNVEV (reference sequence). The CDR3 coding sequence is TGTGCCAGCAGTTTACCGGGACAGGGTAACAATGAGCAGTTCTTC. Its translation is CASSLPGQGNNEQFF.

V usage is TRBV14 and J usage is TRBJ1-6; D possibly corresponds to TRBD1 (5 bases). The CDR3 length is 13 residues. Trimming removed 4 bases from V and 8 bases from J, with 9 bases in between. Germline V lookup: CDR1 SGHDN, CDR2 FVKESK. CDR3 amino acids: CASSPQGYSPLHF. DNA for the CDR3: TGTGCCAGCAGCCCGCAGGGTTATTCACCCCTCCACTTT.

The chain joins TRBV28 to TRBJ2-5; 8 bases are a match to TRBD2. After removal of 6 bases from V and 6 bases from J, the junction contained 12 bases not matched to a gene. Per germline, CDR1 MDHEN and CDR2 SYDVKM. The CDR3 length is 15 residues. CDR3 loop: CASSSRRREVKTQYF. The CDR3 bases are TGTGCCAGCAGCTCCAGGCGGCGGGAGGTAAAGACCCAGTACTTC. The full variable domain, with the rest looked up from reference TRBV28 and TRBJ2-5, is DVKVTQSSRYLVKRTGEKVFLECVQDMDHENMFWYRQDPGLGLRLIYFSYDVKMKEKGDIPEGYSVSREKKERFSLILESASTNQTSMYLCASSSRRREVKTQYFGPGTRLLVL.

The rearrangement uses TRBV19 and TRBJ1-1; 7 nucleotides line up with TRBD1. The CDR3 is 17 residues long. Germline CDR1 reads LNHDA; CDR2 reads SQIVND (reference sequence). The J segment lost 0 bases and the V segment lost 5 bases, leaving 12 bases of the junction unmatched. Here the CDR3 DNA reads TGTGCCAGTAGTCCCCGACAGGGAGGAGTGGTGAACACTGAAGCTTTCTTT. It encodes CASSPRQGGVVNTEAFF.

The chain employs TRBV5-1 and TRBJ2-4; 13 nucleotides agree with TRBD2. The CDR3 has 19 residues. Germline V gene lookup returns CDR1 SGHRS and CDR2 YFSETQ. Germline trimming cut 4 bases from V and 3 bases from J; bases unmatched to any gene: 13. CDR3 in DNA: TGCGCCAGCAGCCGGGGACTAGCGGGAATCAGTTTGGGCAAAAACATTCAGTACTTC. It yields the protein CASSRGLAGISLGKNIQYF.